This passage covers 16 T cell receptor beta chains from one sample sequenced in a study of CD8 T cells in ankylosing spondylitis. MiXCR, applied by TCRdb to the 5' RACE reads, yields one record per CDR3 protein. The sample holds 380,000 or so distinct CDR3 sequences, about 20% seen once. Input material: blood, either unsorted or a sorted T cell fraction (not recorded which). The receptor set was obtained from a male donor with ankylosing spondylitis or in good health (not recorded which).

V and J are TRBV12-3 or TRBV12-4 and TRBJ2-1, with TRBD2 identical over 10 bases. This CDR3 region has 15 residues. The ends lost 5 bases at V and 2 bases at J; junction bases unmatched: 3. The CDR3 sequence is CASSELAGPYNEQFF. The CDR3 nucleotides are TGTGCCAGCAGTGAACTAGCGGGGCCCTACAATGAGCAGTTCTTC.

This clonotype was seen a handful of times. This sequence joins TRBV20-1 and TRBJ2-7; 7 positions agree with TRBD1. Germline V lookup: CDR1 DFQATT, CDR2 SNEGSKA (reference sequence). CDR3 length: 15 residues. Trimming removed 3 bases from V and 1 base from J; junction bases left unmatched: 9. Written as DNA, the CDR3 is TGCAGTGCTAGTGTATTAGGACAGGATTCCTACGAGCAGTACTTC. Translating it yields CSASVLGQDSYEQYF.

This clonotype was seen repeatedly, ten times or more. V usage is TRBV12-3 or TRBV12-4 and J usage is TRBJ2-5, with D hard to call. This CDR3 has 14 amino acids. Trimming took 3 bases from V and 5 from J, leaving 13 bases between them. As DNA, the CDR3 is TGTGCCAGCAGTTTTTGGGGAAGTGGTGAGACCCAGTACTTC. It codes for CASSFWGSGETQYF.

The chain employs TRBV5-1 and TRBJ2-2; D possibly corresponds to TRBD2 (5 bases). V shed 7 bases and J shed 3 bases, with 19 bases lying between them. This CDR3 contains 16 residues. The germline V gene encodes CDR1 SGHRS and CDR2 YFSETQ. The CDR3 DNA reads as TGCGCCAGCGCTCCCCGGAGAGTCGGGGACACCGGGGAGCTGTTTTTT. The encoded protein is CASAPRRVGDTGELFF.

The sample holds a few counts of this clonotype. The chain has TRBV5-1 and TRBJ2-1; D possibly corresponds to TRBD1 (5 bases). Germline CDR1 SGHRS, CDR2 YFSETQ. The CDR3 runs 14 residues. Trimming left V 2 bases short and J 5 bases short, with 11 bases between. DNA of the CDR3: TGCGCCAGCAGCTTCCGGACAAAGCACAATGAGCAGTTCTTC. Translating gives CASSFRTKHNEQFF.

V and J are TRBV12-3 or TRBV12-4 and TRBJ2-6; D gene unclear. The CDR3 has 13 residues. V was cut by 1 base and J by 10 bases, with 8 bases left in between. CDR3 DNA sequence: TGTGCCAGCAGTTTAGGCCTCCCGAACGTCCTGACTTTC. Residues: CASSLGLPNVLTF.

V and J are TRBV25-1 and TRBJ2-2; the D is unclear. V was cut by 10 bases and J by 4 bases, with 7 bases left in between. CDR3 length: 11 amino acids. CDR1 is MGHDK, CDR2 SYGVNS, per germline. The CDR3 spells CATSVTGELFF. In nucleotides, the CDR3 is TGTGCCACCTCAGTCACCGGGGAGCTGTTTTTT.

The chain has TRBV10-2 and TRBJ2-2; 9 bases are a match to TRBD1. In germline, CDR1 is WSHSY, CDR2 SAAADI. The V segment lost 6 bases and the J segment 0 bases; nucleotides outside the gene matches: 2. This CDR3 region has 15 residues. CDR3 in amino acids: CASRGQGANTGELFF. Written as DNA, the CDR3 is TGCGCCAGCAGGGGACAGGGAGCGAACACCGGGGAGCTGTTTTTT.

This clonotype was observed a handful of times. The chain carries TRBV24-1 and TRBJ2-1; unclear D gene. The CDR3 has 14 amino acids. Germline CDR1 and CDR2: KGHDR and SFDVKD. Between the trimmed V and J ends, which lost 3 bases and 2 bases, there was a span of 7 bases. The CDR3 protein is CATSDNRPYNEQFF. The CDR3 nucleotides read TGTGCCACCAGTGATAACCGGCCCTACAATGAGCAGTTCTTC.

The sample holds a few counts of this clonotype. The chain employs TRBV12-3 or TRBV12-4 and TRBJ1-2; D gene uncertain. The CDR3 runs 14 residues. The V end lost 4 bases, the J end lost 8 bases, and 17 bases lay between the germline ends. The CDR3 DNA sequence: TGTGCCAGCAGTTCCGTGAACGTACTAGGCGGCTACACCTTC. Its translation is CASSSVNVLGGYTF.

This chain uses TRBV12-3 or TRBV12-4 with TRBJ2-1, with TRBD2 matching over 9 bases. CDR3 size: 16 residues. The junction had 7 bases not matched to a gene; V was cut back by 7 bases and J by 0 bases. In DNA form, the CDR3 reads TGTGCCAGCACCCCGGGACTAGCCAGCTCCTACAATGAGCAGTTCTTC. Translated, it gives CASTPGLASSYNEQFF.

The rearrangement links TRBV12-3 or TRBV12-4 to TRBJ2-7; no firm D call. V lost 3 bases, J lost 3 bases, and 9 bases lay in between. The CDR3 is 13 amino acids. CDR3 in DNA: TGTGCCAGCAGTTTGTCCCCTTTCTACGAGCAGTACTTC. This codes for CASSLSPFYEQYF.

The rearrangement links TRBV11-2 to TRBJ2-2; 9 bases line up with TRBD2. Germline V CDR1 and CDR2: SGHAT, FQNNGV. With 0 bases clipped from V and 5 bases from J, the junction kept 7 bases outside the gene matches. This CDR3 spans 17 amino acids. This chain's CDR3 is CASSLDGGGAGTGELFF. In DNA, the CDR3 is TGTGCCAGCAGCTTAGATGGCGGGGGGGCTGGAACCGGGGAGCTGTTTTTT.

This clonotype was seen only a few times. This chain joins TRBV7-8 and TRBJ2-7; either TRBD1 or TRBD2 may fit D (5 bases each). The CDR3 is made up of 15 amino acids. The germline V and J ends were trimmed by 1 base and 1 base, with 11 bases remaining between them. Germline CDR1 reads SGHVS; CDR2 reads FQNEAQ. CDR3: CASSLVGTLSYEQYF. In DNA, the CDR3 is TGTGCCAGCAGCTTAGTGGGGACCCTTTCCTACGAGCAGTACTTC.

In this sample, this clonotype turned up a few times. This chain links TRBV20-1 with TRBJ2-7; 10 nucleotides match TRBD2. V shed 1 base and J 0 bases; nucleotides not matched to a gene: 9. Germline V gene lookup returns CDR1 DFQATT and CDR2 SNEGSKA (reference sequence). This CDR3 spans 17 amino acids. Here the CDR3 DNA reads TGCAGTGCTAGAGGCCCTAGCGGGGGCCACTACTCCTACGAGCAGTACTTC. Residues: CSARGPSGGHYSYEQYF.

The chain joins TRBV11-2 to TRBJ2-5, with D uncertain. The V end was cut by 5 bases, the J end by 5 bases, with 15 bases between. Germline CDR1 is SGHAT and CDR2 is FQNNGV. The CDR3 is 14 residues long. The DNA for the CDR3 is TGTGCCAGCAGCCCCTGGGATCCCCAGGAGACCCAGTACTTC. Translating it yields CASSPWDPQETQYF.